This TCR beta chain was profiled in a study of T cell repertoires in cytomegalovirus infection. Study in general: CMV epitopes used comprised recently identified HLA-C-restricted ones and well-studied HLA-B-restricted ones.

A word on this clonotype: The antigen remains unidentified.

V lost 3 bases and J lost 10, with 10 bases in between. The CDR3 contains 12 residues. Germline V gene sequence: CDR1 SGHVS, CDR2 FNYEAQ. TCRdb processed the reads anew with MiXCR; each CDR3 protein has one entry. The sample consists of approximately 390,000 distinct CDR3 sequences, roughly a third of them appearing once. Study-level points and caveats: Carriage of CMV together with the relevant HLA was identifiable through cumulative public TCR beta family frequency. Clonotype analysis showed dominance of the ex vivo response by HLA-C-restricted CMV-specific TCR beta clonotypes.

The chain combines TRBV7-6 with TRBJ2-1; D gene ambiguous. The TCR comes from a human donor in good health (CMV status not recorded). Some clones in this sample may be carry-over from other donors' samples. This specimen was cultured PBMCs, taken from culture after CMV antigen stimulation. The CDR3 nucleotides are TGTGCCAGCAGCTTTCTACTCCAAGAGCAGTTCTTC. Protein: CASSFLLQEQFF.